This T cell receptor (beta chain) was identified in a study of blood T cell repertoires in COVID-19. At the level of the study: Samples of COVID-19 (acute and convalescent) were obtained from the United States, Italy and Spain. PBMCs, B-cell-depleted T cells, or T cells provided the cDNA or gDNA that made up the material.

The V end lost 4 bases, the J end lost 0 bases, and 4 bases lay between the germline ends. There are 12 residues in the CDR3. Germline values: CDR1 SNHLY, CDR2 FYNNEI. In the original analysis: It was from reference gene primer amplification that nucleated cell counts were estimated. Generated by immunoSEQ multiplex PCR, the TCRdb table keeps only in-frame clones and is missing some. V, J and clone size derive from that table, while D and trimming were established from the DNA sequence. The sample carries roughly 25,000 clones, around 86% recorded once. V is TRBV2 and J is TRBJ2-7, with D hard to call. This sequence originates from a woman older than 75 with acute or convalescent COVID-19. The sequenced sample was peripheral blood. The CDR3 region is CASSVVSYEQYF. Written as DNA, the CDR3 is TGTGCCAGCAGTGTCGTCTCCTACGAGCAGTACTTC.